The TCR beta chain under discussion was sequenced for a study of graft-versus-host responses after intestinal transplantation. Study-wide background: Anti-thymocyte globulin was used for induction in all recipients, who then took tacrolimus and steroids for approximately 3 years. Study results and caveats: GvH clones were identified in recipient marrow, with some first appearing in ileum or blood. Clonal ratios of graft-versus-host to host-versus-graft in allografts were high for patients exhibiting graft-donor T cell macrochimerism.

The germline gives CDR1 SGHAT, CDR2 FQNNGV. V was clipped by 2 bases and J by 2 bases; unmatched bases: 4. This CDR3 contains 15 residues. Comments on this clone: Its target is not known.

Produced via immunoSEQ multiplex PCR; TCRdb's table is partial and in-frame only. This sample has tens of thousands of clones, with over 85% found just once. The chain links TRBV11-2 to TRBJ2-7; TRBD1 matches 9 bases. This TCR came from a human donor who received an intestinal transplant. This sample comprised unstimulated CD4+ T cells sorted from spleen or lymph node cells, obtained before intestinal transplant. The CDR3 bases are TGTGCCAGCAGCTTAAACAGGGGGCTAACCTACGAGCAGTACTTC. Its protein is CASSLNRGLTYEQYF.